These 21 T cell receptor beta chains were all obtained from the same sample, sequenced in a study of blood T cell repertoires in COVID-19. The protocol was immunoSEQ multiplex PCR, while the TCRdb copy is restricted to in-frame clones and leaves out a portion. The sample lists under 200,000 clones, 80% to 90% seen once, with over 3.5% in the top ten. Input material: peripheral blood. These receptors originate from a woman aged 60-75 years who had recovered from COVID-19.

The rearrangement uses TRBV4-1 and TRBJ2-7; 8 bases map to TRBD2. The V gene end was trimmed by 3 bases and the J gene end by 3 bases; junction bases not matched to a gene: 10. CDR3 length: 16 residues. Germline lookup yields CDR1 MGHRA and CDR2 YSYEKL. CDR3 in amino acids: CASSHQGRTSLYEQYF. DNA of the CDR3: TGCGCCAGCAGCCACCAAGGCAGGACTAGCCTCTACGAGCAGTACTTC.

J is TRBJ1-2 and V is TRBV5-8; D uncertain. The ends were cut back, 4 bases at V and 0 bases at J, with 13 bases in the middle. Germline assignment: CDR1 SGHTS and CDR2 YDEGEE. The CDR3 has 15 residues. The CDR3 loop is CASSPLTAANYGYTF. The CDR3 nucleotides are TGTGCCAGCAGCCCATTGACTGCAGCTAACTATGGCTACACCTTC.

In DNA form, the CDR3 reads TGTGCCAGCAGTTTGGAGACAGGGAGCGGGAATTCACCCCTCCACTTT. It translates to CASSLETGSGNSPLHF. The chain couples TRBV27 to TRBJ1-6; 7 bases fit TRBD1. CDR1 and CDR2 (germline): MNHEY, SMNVEV (reference sequence). The CDR3 runs 16 residues. V was clipped by 3 bases and J by 7 bases; unmatched bases: 9.

This sequence joins TRBV7-2 and TRBJ1-5; the match to TRBD1 covers 8 bases. The junction had 7 bases not matched to a gene; V was cut back by 5 bases and J by 1 base. CDR1 and CDR2 (germline): SGHTA, FQGNSA. The CDR3 contains 16 residues. The CDR3 DNA is TGTGCCAGCAGCACTTACAGGGGGAGAAGCAATCAGCCCCAGCATTTT. It yields the protein CASSTYRGRSNQPQHF.

The V and J genes are TRBV10-3 and TRBJ1-2; 9 bases are shared with TRBD1. The V gene's germline CDR1 is ENHRY and CDR2 SYGVKD. CDR3 length equals 13 residues. Trimming removed 6 bases from V and 3 bases from J; junction bases left unmatched: 2. DNA for the CDR3: TGTGCCATCAGCACAGGGGGCGACTATGGCTACACCTTC. The encoded protein is CAISTGGDYGYTF.

The V call is TRBV18, the J call TRBJ1-4, with D hard to call. Germline CDR1 KGHSH, CDR2 LQKENI. The CDR3 length is 13 residues. V was clipped by 0 bases and J by 8 bases, with 7 bases between them. Here the CDR3 reads CASSPPTREKLFF. The CDR3 nucleotides are TGTGCCAGCTCACCACCGACGCGGGAAAAACTGTTTTTT. Variable domain in full (rest from reference TRBV18 and TRBJ1-4): NAGVMQNPRHLVRRRGQEARLRCSPMKGHSHVYWYRQLPEEGLKFMVYLQKENIIDESGMPKERFSAEFPKEGPSILRIQQVVRGDSAAYFCASSPPTREKLFFGSGTQLSVL.

V is TRBV27 and J is TRBJ1-4; 8 bases match TRBD1. Looked up from germline, CDR1 is MNHEY and CDR2 is SMNVEV (reference sequence). This CDR3 is built from 15 residues. J was trimmed by 4 bases and V by 8 bases; bases with no gene match: 9. CDR3 bases: TGTGCCAGCGGAGCCAGGGGGCAATATAATGAAAAACTGTTTTTT. Translated, it gives CASGARGQYNEKLFF.

CDR3: CASSLDWASGNQPQHF. The CDR3 nucleotides are TGTGCCAGCAGCTTAGATTGGGCGTCTGGCAATCAGCCCCAGCATTTT. The chain carries TRBV7-9 and TRBJ1-5; D gene ambiguous. V was pared by 1 base and J by 2 bases, with 12 bases between. This CDR3 has 16 amino acids. Germline V gene sequence: CDR1 SEHNR, CDR2 FQNEAQ (reference sequence).

The V and J genes are TRBV2 and TRBJ1-1, with a weak D call TRBD1 (5 bases). CDR1 is SNHLY and CDR2 is FYNNEI in the germline V gene. This CDR3 has 11 amino acids. Trimming pared 9 bases from V and 11 bases from J, leaving 16 bases between. The CDR3 sequence is CASKGEGAAFF. CDR3 sequence (DNA): TGTGCCAGTAAAGGGGAAGGGGCCGCTTTCTTT.

V and J are TRBV14 and TRBJ2-1; 8 bases align to TRBD1. V was clipped by 6 bases and J by 4 bases; unmatched bases: 8. Germline values: CDR1 SGHDN, CDR2 FVKESK. This CDR3 spans 15 amino acids. The CDR3 sequence is CASSLTGGRYNEQFF. The CDR3 DNA reads TGTGCCAGCAGTTTAACAGGGGGAAGGTACAATGAGCAGTTCTTC.

The chain has TRBV4-3 and TRBJ1-2; TRBD1 agrees at 10 bases. Per the germline V gene, CDR1 is LGHNA and CDR2 is YSLEER. CDR3 size: 19 residues. The V segment lost 0 bases and the J segment 4 bases; nucleotides outside the gene matches: 14. The chain's CDR3 is CASSQDMGQGPTPGYGYTF. The CDR3 DNA reads TGCGCCAGCAGCCAAGATATGGGACAGGGGCCGACGCCGGGCTATGGCTACACCTTC.

This clone appeared once. This chain links TRBV7-3 with TRBJ2-1; 7 nucleotides match TRBD1. V shed 4 bases and J 8 bases; nucleotides not matched to a gene: 8. CDR1 and CDR2 from the germline V gene are SGHTA and FQGTGA. This CDR3 has 14 residues. CDR3 protein: CASSSLTGMDEQFF. The CDR3 coding sequence is TGTGCCAGCAGCTCTTTGACAGGGATGGATGAGCAGTTCTTC.

The genes are TRBV28 and TRBJ1-5; TRBD1 aligns across 7 bases. Germline V gene data show CDR1 as MDHEN and CDR2 as SYDVKM. The CDR3 totals 16 residues. V lost 6 bases to trimming and J lost 2 bases; unmatched junction nucleotides: 10. CDR3 sequence (DNA): TGTGCCAGCAGCCCTACAGGGGTCGTGGGCAATCAGCCCCAGCATTTT. This gives the protein CASSPTGVVGNQPQHF.

This clone is a singleton in its sample. V and J are TRBV24-1 and TRBJ2-2; TRBD1 matches at 7 bases. The CDR3 is made up of 16 amino acids. The V gene's germline CDR1 is KGHDR and CDR2 SFDVKD. Trimming at V came to 2 bases and at J to 7 bases, leaving 9 bases not matched to a gene. CDR3 protein: CATSDSLRGQDGELFF. CDR3 nucleotide sequence: TGTGCCACCAGTGATTCCCTTAGGGGGCAGGACGGGGAGCTGTTTTTT.

The chain carries TRBV21-1 and TRBJ2-7; the table's D call, TRBD1, has no DNA check behind it. TRBV21-1 is a known pseudogene. The CDR3 length is 14 residues. This CDR3 reads CASSKGDRGPNFRF. DNA for the CDR3: TGTGCCAGCAGCAAGGGGGACAGGGGCCCTAATTTCCGCTTC.

The chain uses TRBV5-1 and TRBJ1-2; no clear D. This CDR3 is built from 13 residues. Germline CDR1 SGHRS, CDR2 YFSETQ. Trimming cost V 0 bases and J 7 bases, with 10 bases left between them. The CDR3 region is CASSLEGEGGYTF. The CDR3 DNA reads TGCGCCAGCAGCTTGGAAGGAGAAGGTGGCTACACCTTC.

The chain is built from TRBV27 and TRBJ1-5, with a tentative D call TRBD1 (5 bases). The length of the CDR3 is 14 residues. V lost 9 bases to trimming and J lost 0 bases, with 12 bases between them. Germline lookup yields CDR1 MNHEY and CDR2 SMNVEV (reference sequence). The CDR3 sequence is CASHDSYSNQPQHF. The CDR3, as DNA: TGTGCCAGTCACGACAGCTATAGCAATCAGCCCCAGCATTTT.

V is TRBV18 and J is TRBJ1-1; 8 nucleotides agree with TRBD1. Germline CDR1 reads KGHSH; CDR2 reads LQKENI. Trimming took 5 bases from V and 2 from J; bases not matched to a gene: 4. The CDR3 consists of 14 residues. The CDR3 DNA is TGTGCCAGCTCAGAGACAGGGGCCAACACTGAAGCTTTCTTT. It specifies CASSETGANTEAFF.

The count of this clone is one. The chain recombines TRBV7-9 with TRBJ2-3, with unresolved D. The CDR3 loop spans 13 amino acids. Germline loops: CDR1 SEHNR, CDR2 FQNEAQ (reference sequence). V shed 1 base and J shed 8 bases, with 10 bases lying between them. The CDR3 nucleotides are TGTGCCAGCAGCTTAGTTGGAGTCGGTACGCAGTATTTT. Translation: CASSLVGVGTQYF. Filled out from reference TRBV7-9 and TRBJ2-3, the complete variable domain reads DTGVSQNPRHKITKRGQNVTFRCDPISEHNRLYWYRQTLGQGPEFLTYFQNEAQLEKSRLLSDRFSAERPKGSFSTLEIQRTEQGDSAMYLCASSLVGVGTQYFGPGTRLTVL.

The chain has TRBV5-4 and TRBJ1-5; the D is unclear. The CDR3 sequence is 15 residues long. The germline gives CDR1 SGHNT, CDR2 YYREEE (reference sequence). Trimming took 0 bases from V and 8 from J, leaving 15 bases between them. DNA for the CDR3: TGTGCCAGCAGCTTGGGAGGAGGCAATCCGAAGCCCCAGCATTTT. This encodes CASSLGGGNPKPQHF.

This clone was observed once. The gene calls are TRBV30 and TRBJ2-6; D call uncertain. Germline assignment: CDR1 GTSNPN and CDR2 SVGIG (reference sequence). Trimming removed 7 bases from V and 2 bases from J, with 6 bases in between. CDR3 length equals 12 residues. CDR3 DNA sequence: TGTGCCTCCCGTCCTGGGGCCAACGTCCTGACTTTC. It specifies CASRPGANVLTF.